The rows below give T cell receptor beta chains drawn from one sample of a study of T cell changes during pregnancy in multiple sclerosis. Sequenced by immunoSEQ multiplex PCR; TCRdb stores in-frame clones only, minus some. The sample consists of about 50,000 clones, less than 95% of them appearing once. Sequenced material: CD4+ T cells from peripheral blood mononuclear cells, taken in the third trimester of pregnancy. These receptors were collected from a female donor with multiple sclerosis, enrolled in a pregnancy study. Both conserved end residues are part of each CDR3. A D gene is named only where the DNA matches it firmly. Part of the rows lack a size; the others show once, few, many or a class for expanded clones.

CDR3 length,V gene,D gene,J gene,clone size,CDR3 DNA,CDR3 protein
11,TRBV2,NA,TRBJ2-7,NA,TGTGCCAGCTCTAACACAGCCGAGCAGTACTTC,CASSNTAEQYF
16,TRBV7-8,NA,TRBJ2-5,NA,TGTGCCAGCAGCTTATCGGGACTGGCGGGTACCGAGACCCAGTACTTC,CASSLSGLAGTETQYF
16,TRBV30,TRBD1,TRBJ2-7,NA,TGTGCCTGGAACCCCTCCCGGACAGGGAGCTCCTACGAGCAGTACTTC,CAWNPSRTGSSYEQYF
14,TRBV10-3,NA,TRBJ1-1,few,TGTGCCATCAGCCAGGGAAATGCACGAGCCGAAGCTTTCTTT,CAISQGNARAEAFF
14,TRBV7-2,TRBD1,TRBJ2-7,NA,TGTGCCAGCAGCCCCTCCGACAGGGACTACGAGCAGTACTTC,CASSPSDRDYEQYF
15,TRBV5-4,NA,TRBJ2-7,NA,TGTGCCAGCAGCTTCGGCGGGGCATCGAGTTACGAGCAGTACTTC,CASSFGGASSYEQYF
12,TRBV18,NA,TRBJ1-1,NA,TGTGCCAGCTCACCGACGGGGGTCCCAGCTTTCTTT,CASSPTGVPAFF
14,TRBV6-5,NA,TRBJ1-1,NA,TGTGCCAGTTGGGGCAGGCGATGGAACACTGAAGCTTTCTTT,CASWGRRWNTEAFF
14,TRBV19,NA,TRBJ1-2,few,TGTGCCAGTAGTACAGGGATAGCTAACTATGGCTACACCTTC,CASSTGIANYGYTF
13,TRBV10-3,TRBD2,TRBJ2-1,once,TGTGCCACCCGTAGCGGGGAATACAATGAGCAGTTCTTC,CATRSGEYNEQFF
17,TRBV27,NA,TRBJ2-7,NA,TGTGCCAGCCCTATCGGGGAAAGAACTCCGAGCTCCTACGAGCAGTACTTC,CASPIGERTPSSYEQYF
16,TRBV7-8,NA,TRBJ1-4,NA,TGTGCCAGCAGCCTTCTGGGGGGTACAACTAATGAAAAACTGTTTTTT,CASSLLGGTTNEKLFF
15,TRBV7-9,TRBD1,TRBJ1-4,NA,TGTGCCAGCAGCTTAGGGGACAGGAATAATGAAAAACTGTTTTTT,CASSLGDRNNEKLFF
13,TRBV2,NA,TRBJ2-2,NA,TGTGCCGGATTACAGGGGAACACCGGGGAGCTGTTTTTT,CAGLQGNTGELFF
14,TRBV5-6,NA,TRBJ2-7,NA,TGTGCCAGCAGCTTGTCCCCTAGCGAGTACGAGCAGTACTTC,CASSLSPSEYEQYF
14,TRBV5-1,TRBD1,TRBJ1-2,once,TGCGCCAGCAGCTCTGGGACAGGGGGCTATGGCTACACCTTC,CASSSGTGGYGYTF
13,TRBV28,NA,TRBJ1-4,NA,TGTGCCAGCACTGGACAGATAAATGAAAAACTGTTTTTT,CASTGQINEKLFF
15,TRBV4-3,TRBD1,TRBJ2-7,NA,TGCGCCAGCAGCCAAGCGGGACAGGGATCCTACGAGCAGTACTTC,CASSQAGQGSYEQYF
14,TRBV15,TRBD2,TRBJ2-1,NA,TGTGCCACCAGCAGCCCGGGGGGATACAATGAGCAGTTCTTC,CATSSPGGYNEQFF
16,TRBV14,TRBD1,TRBJ2-2,few,TGTGCCAGCAGCCAAGTGGGACAGATGAACACCGGGGAGCTGTTTTTT,CASSQVGQMNTGELFF
16,TRBV28,NA,TRBJ1-2,NA,TGTGCCAGCAGTCCATATAACTCCGGGACACTATATGGCTACACCTTC,CASSPYNSGTLYGYTF
11,TRBV2,NA,TRBJ2-7,NA,TGTGCCAGCAGACAGTCCTACGAGCAGTACTTC,CASRQSYEQYF
16,TRBV5-8,NA,TRBJ2-1,NA,TGTGCCAGCAGCCCCATGGAGGGAAGGGCCTACAATGAGCAGTTCTTC,CASSPMEGRAYNEQFF
14,TRBV7-8,NA,TRBJ1-5,NA,TGTGCCAGCAGCTTAGACAGGGTCGATCAGCCCCAGCATTTT,CASSLDRVDQPQHF
15,TRBV4-2,TRBD2,TRBJ2-7,NA,TGTGCCAGCAGCCAAGATATCGGGGGGTCGGGCGAGCAGTACTTC,CASSQDIGGSGEQYF
15,TRBV11-3,TRBD2,TRBJ2-1,once,TGTGCCAGCAGCTTAGCGGGGGGGCCAAGGTATGAGCAGTTCTTC,CASSLAGGPRYEQFF
14,TRBV5-4,NA,TRBJ1-1,once,TGTGCCAGCAGCTTGAGACACCCGAACACTGAAGCTTTCTTT,CASSLRHPNTEAFF
14,TRBV7-6,NA,TRBJ2-6,NA,TGTGCCAGCAGCTTACACTCTGGGGCCAACGTCCTGACTTTC,CASSLHSGANVLTF
11,TRBV6-5,TRBD2,TRBJ2-1,NA,TGTGCCAGCAAAGCGGGAAATGAGCAGTTCTTC,CASKAGNEQFF